This is a list of T cell receptor beta chains from one sample in a study of blood T cell repertoires in COVID-19. Generated by immunoSEQ multiplex PCR, the TCRdb table keeps only in-frame clones and is missing some. The sample records 65,000 to 95,000 clones, 70% to 90% being singletons. The sample consisted of peripheral blood. The source is a man aged 45-65 years with active COVID-19. The CDR3 runs from the conserved cysteine through the conserved F or W. A D gene is named only where the DNA matches it firmly. Only some rows state a clone size, as once, few, many or a class for expanded clones.

TRBD2	medium-sized	TRBV7-2	TRBJ2-2	CASSSTGREGLFF	TGTGCCAGCAGCTCCACTGGCAGGGAGGGGCTGTTTTTT
NA	NA	TRBV19	TRBJ2-7	CASSISGGVGEQYF	TGTGCCAGTAGTATCTCCGGGGGAGTGGGGGAGCAGTACTTC
NA	NA	TRBV3-1/TRBV3-2	TRBJ1-1	CASTFAQGEAFF	TGTGCCAGTACATTCGCACAGGGTGAAGCTTTCTTT
TRBD1	NA	TRBV18	TRBJ1-1	CASSPPSRQGTEAFF	TGTGCCAGCTCACCACCTTCCCGACAGGGGACTGAAGCTTTCTTT
NA	NA	TRBV4-1	TRBJ1-2	CASSQDTGSRDGYTF	TGCGCCAGCAGCCAAGATACAGGCTCTAGAGATGGCTACACCTTC
TRBD2	NA	TRBV4-1	TRBJ2-1	CASSQTTSGRADEQFF	TGCGCCAGCAGCCAAACGACTAGCGGGAGGGCAGATGAGCAGTTCTTC
NA	NA	TRBV24-1	TRBJ2-2	CATSQGIQDTGELFF	TGTGCCACCAGTCAGGGTATCCAAGACACCGGGGAGCTGTTTTTT
TRBD1	NA	TRBV5-1	TRBJ2-3	CASSLRQGSDTQYF	TGCGCCAGCAGCTTACGACAGGGGTCAGATACGCAGTATTTT
TRBD2	few	TRBV18	TRBJ2-3	CASSPPLAESDITDTQYF	TGTGCCAGCTCACCACCGCTAGCGGAATCAGATATCACAGATACGCAGTATTTT
NA	NA	TRBV5-1	TRBJ2-3	CASSFREWSDTQYF	TGCGCCAGCAGCTTCCGGGAATGGTCCGATACGCAGTATTTT
TRBD1	NA	TRBV12-5	TRBJ2-7	CASGLILQGAGAEQYF	TGTGCTAGTGGTTTAATTTTACAGGGGGCGGGTGCGGAGCAGTACTTC
TRBD2	NA	TRBV7-3	TRBJ2-1	CASSLSGSGEQFF	TGTGCCAGCAGCTTGAGCGGGAGCGGGGAGCAGTTCTTC
TRBD2	NA	TRBV19	TRBJ2-1	CASSISSGSHNEQFF	TGTGCCAGTAGTATATCTAGCGGGAGCCACAATGAGCAGTTCTTC
TRBD1	NA	TRBV5-6	TRBJ2-3	CASTLPGQARADTQYF	TGTGCCAGCACGCTGCCGGGACAGGCAAGGGCAGATACGCAGTATTTT
NA	NA	TRBV11-3	TRBJ2-3	CASSRVRGGTQYF	TGTGCCAGCAGCAGGGTCCGGGGAGGTACGCAGTATTTT
TRBD1	NA	TRBV7-8	TRBJ2-7	CASSPGEQGSPSYEQYF	TGTGCCAGCAGCCCAGGCGAACAGGGGTCGCCCTCCTACGAGCAGTACTTC
TRBD1	NA	TRBV9	TRBJ2-2	CASSADRVTGELFF	TGTGCCAGCAGCGCTGACAGGGTCACCGGGGAGCTGTTTTTT
TRBD1	NA	TRBV6-4	TRBJ1-6	CASSPQGFSYNSPLHF	TGTGCCAGCAGCCCACAGGGGTTCTCCTATAATTCACCCCTCCACTTT
TRBD2	NA	TRBV7-2	TRBJ2-1	CASSSSGGTYNEQFF	TGTGCCAGCAGCTCTAGCGGGGGGACCTACAATGAGCAGTTCTTC
NA	NA	TRBV5-1	TRBJ2-1	CASSLAGGTYNEQFF	TGCGCCAGCAGCTTGGCTGGCGGGACCTACAATGAGCAGTTCTTC
NA	NA	TRBV10-1	TRBJ1-6	CASSASQDSPLHF	TGCGCCAGCAGTGCCAGTCAGGATTCACCCCTCCACTTT
NA	NA	TRBV3-1/TRBV3-2	TRBJ1-1	CASSSGGAMNTEAFF	TGTGCCAGCAGCTCAGGCGGGGCGATGAACACTGAAGCTTTCTTT
NA	NA	TRBV28	TRBJ2-7	CASSSVLPEQYF	TGTGCCAGCAGTTCTGTTCTCCCCGAGCAGTACTTC
NA	NA	TRBV6-5	TRBJ1-1	CASTEGGLNTEAFF	TGTGCCAGCACCGAGGGGGGGCTGAACACTGAAGCTTTCTTT
TRBD1	NA	TRBV10-1	TRBJ2-2	CATRQGAGGELFF	TGCGCCACCCGACAGGGGGCCGGCGGGGAGCTGTTTTTT
TRBD2	NA	TRBV9	TRBJ2-3	CASSAISPKLARGTDTQYF	TGTGCCAGCAGCGCAATAAGCCCCAAACTAGCGAGGGGCACAGATACGCAGTATTTT
TRBD2	NA	TRBV28	TRBJ2-2	CASSLLGLAGRTGELFF	TGTGCCAGCAGTTTATTGGGACTAGCGGGCCGGACCGGGGAGCTGTTTTTT
TRBD2	NA	TRBV7-2	TRBJ2-7	CASSLAGGRHEQYF	TGTGCCAGCAGCTTAGCCGGGGGGAGGCACGAGCAGTACTTC
TRBD1	NA	TRBV18	TRBJ1-3	CASSPPRRQGVSGNTIYF	TGTGCCAGCTCACCCCCCCGGAGACAGGGCGTTTCTGGAAACACCATATATTTT
NA	NA	TRBV18	TRBJ2-5	CASSPPPPAPGYF	TGTGCCAGCTCACCACCGCCCCCCGCTCCCGGGTACTTC
NA	NA	TRBV5-1	TRBJ1-3	CASSFAGGNTIYF	TGCGCCAGCAGCTTCGCGGGCGGAAACACCATATATTTT
TRBD1	NA	TRBV6-6	TRBJ1-2	CASSPTPGQRNNYGYTF	TGTGCCAGCAGTCCCACCCCGGGACAGAGGAATAACTATGGCTACACCTTC
TRBD2	NA	TRBV28	TRBJ2-1	CASSFMGLADSSYNEQFF	TGTGCCAGCAGTTTTATGGGACTAGCGGACAGCTCCTACAATGAGCAGTTCTTC
NA	NA	TRBV19	TRBJ1-5	CASSIRRNQPQHF	TGTGCCAGTAGTATAAGGAGGAATCAGCCCCAGCATTTT